A selection of T cell receptor beta chains follows, all from one sample in a study of cytomegalovirus exposure and HLA in healthy donors. This table comes from immunoSEQ multiplex PCR, and its TCRdb copy is limited to in-frame clones, with some not included. The sample has more than 150,000 clones, over 70% seen once. Sample: PBMCs. Every receptor here comes from a man aged 50-60 years in good health and CMV-seropositive. The CDR3 runs from the conserved cysteine through the conserved F or W. The D gene is left open where the match is weak. Only part of the rows carry a size: once, few, many, or a class if the clone is expanded.

v_gene	j_gene	d_gene	abundance	CDR3nt	CDR3aa
TRBV29-1	TRBJ1-1	-	-	TGCAGCGTTCTCCACGGGAGGACTGAAGCTTTCTTT	CSVLHGRTEAFF
TRBV7-9	TRBJ2-7	-	-	TGTGCCAGCAGCTTAGCGGCAGGAAGCTACGAGCAGTACTTC	CASSLAAGSYEQYF
TRBV6-6	TRBJ2-7	-	-	TGTGCCAGCAGTTACGCCGGGACACTCGTCAACGAGCAGTACTTC	CASSYAGTLVNEQYF
TRBV11-2	TRBJ2-2	-	-	TGTGCCAGCAGCCTCGGGACACGGAACACCGGGGAGCTGTTTTTT	CASSLGTRNTGELFF
TRBV6-6	TRBJ1-1	TRBD1	-	TGTGCCAGCAGTTACTCCCAGGGGGCAACTGAAGCTTTCTTT	CASSYSQGATEAFF
TRBV5-1	TRBJ1-4	-	-	TGCGCCAGCCGCGTTGCGGGGGGGGGTGAAAAACTGTTTTTT	CASRVAGGGEKLFF
TRBV5-6	TRBJ2-2	-	once	TGTGCCAGCAGCTTGGGAGCGAACACCGGGGAGCTGTTTTTT	CASSLGANTGELFF
TRBV10-3	TRBJ1-3	TRBD1	-	TGTGCCATCAGCCCGACAGGGTCGAGAAACACCATATATTTT	CAISPTGSRNTIYF
TRBV10-3	TRBJ1-2	TRBD1	-	TGTGCCATCAGTGAGTCGTGGCTGATCGGACAGGGGGCCGGCTACACCTTC	CAISESWLIGQGAGYTF
TRBV27	TRBJ1-4	-	once	TGTGCCAGCAGCCCATCTACGACAGCGCAGGTCCAAAAACTGTTTTTT	CASSPSTTAQVQKLFF
TRBV7-9	TRBJ2-1	TRBD2	-	TGTGCCAGCAGCATCCCAGGACTAGCGCGAGCAAATGAGCAGTTCTTC	CASSIPGLARANEQFF
TRBV5-1	TRBJ2-3	-	-	TGCGCCAGCAGTCAGAGACAGGGCACAGATACGCAGTATTTT	CASSQRQGTDTQYF
TRBV10-3	TRBJ1-2	-	-	TGTGCCATCAGTGGACAGGTTAACTATGGCTACACCTTC	CAISGQVNYGYTF
TRBV19	TRBJ2-4	TRBD1	-	TGTGCCAGCCGGGACAGGGTGTCGCTAGCCAAAAACATTCAGTACTTC	CASRDRVSLAKNIQYF
TRBV18	TRBJ2-7	TRBD1	few	TGTGCCAGCTCACGGGGCGGACAGGCTACCGAGCAGTACTTC	CASSRGGQATEQYF
TRBV6-6	TRBJ2-7	-	-	TGTGCCAGCAGTTACAGGACAGCTGCCTACGAGCAGTACTTC	CASSYRTAAYEQYF
TRBV27	TRBJ2-3	-	-	TGTGCCAGCACCTCCGTTGGGGCTAGCACAGATACGCAGTATTTT	CASTSVGASTDTQYF
TRBV30	TRBJ1-6	TRBD1	once	TGTGCCTGGAGTTTGCAAACAGGGGCGGTCACCCTCCACTTT	CAWSLQTGAVTLHF
TRBV11-2	TRBJ2-2	-	-	TGTGCCAGCAGCCCCCGTAGTAGCGGGAACACCGGGGAGCTGTTTTTT	CASSPRSSGNTGELFF
TRBV19	TRBJ2-3	TRBD1	-	TGTGCCAGTAGTATTGGACAGGGGTTAAGATCAGATACGCAGTATTTT	CASSIGQGLRSDTQYF
TRBV7-8	TRBJ1-4	-	once	TGTGCCAGCAGCTTAGGGGCAGTCACTAATGAAAAACTGTTTTTT	CASSLGAVTNEKLFF
TRBV28	TRBJ2-7	-	once	TGTGCCAGCAGTGGGGGACTGACTCGCTCCTACGAGCAGTACTTC	CASSGGLTRSYEQYF
TRBV5-1	TRBJ2-5	-	-	TGCGCCAGCAGCTTCGGAGCAGGGGAAGAGACCCAGTACTTC	CASSFGAGEETQYF
TRBV28	TRBJ1-5	-	-	TGTGCCAGCAGTTTCCCCCCGGACAGCCTGAAGGAGCCCCAGCATTTT	CASSFPPDSLKEPQHF
TRBV7-9	TRBJ2-1	-	few	TGTGCCAGCAGCTTAGAGGCGGGTACTGGAGAGCAGTTCTTC	CASSLEAGTGEQFF
TRBV11-2	TRBJ2-3	TRBD1	once	TGTGCCAGCAGCTTAGACGGGCGACAGGGATGGGCAGATACGCAGTATTTT	CASSLDGRQGWADTQYF
TRBV10-3	TRBJ2-7	TRBD1	-	TGTGCCATCAGTGACCCGACAGGGTCCGAGCAGTACTTC	CAISDPTGSEQYF
TRBV11-2	TRBJ2-7	TRBD1	-	TGTGCCAGCAGCCCTATCGTGCCGGGACAGGCCTGCGAGCAGTACTTC	CASSPIVPGQACEQYF
TRBV19	TRBJ2-1	TRBD2	-	TGTGCCAGTAGTGCTAGGCCAGCGGGAACGGCCTACAATGAGCAGTTCTTC	CASSARPAGTAYNEQFF
TRBV7-2	TRBJ2-1	TRBD1	-	TGTGCCAGCAGCTTCTACAGGGGCGACACGAGTGAGCAGTTCTTC	CASSFYRGDTSEQFF
TRBV6-5	TRBJ2-1	-	-	TGTGCCAGCAGTTACTCGGCAGGGGGGTACAATGAGCAGTTCTTC	CASSYSAGGYNEQFF
TRBV9	TRBJ2-3	TRBD1	-	TGTGCCAGCAGCCTGAGACAGGGGGGGACAGATACGCAGTATTTT	CASSLRQGGTDTQYF
TRBV28	TRBJ1-5	-	-	TGTGCCAGCAGGAACAGGGAACGACAGCCCCAGCATTTT	CASRNRERQPQHF